This TCR beta chain derives from a study of Ad26.COV2.S vaccination and SARS-CoV-2 variants (dated by TCRdb to the early 2020s). Regarding the complete study: Donors in the vaccine arm were drawn from COV1001, a multicentre, randomized, double-blind, placebo-controlled phase I-IIa trial testing Ad26.COV2.S in healthy adults. Ad26.COV2.S was given intramuscularly at 5x10^10 or 1x10^11 viral particles, as a single shot or as two shots 56 days apart. TCRbeta repertoire sequencing served as the tool for gauging how specific and how broad the SARS-CoV-2-reactive T cell receptors were following Ad26.COV2.S vaccination. The TCR-sequenced set comprised approximately 30 samples: roughly 19 Ad26.COV2.S vaccine recipients, 5 placebo recipients and 8 SARS-CoV-2 convalescent individuals. Participants in the trial were split at random into five groups of five each, receiving low-dose or high-dose Ad26.COV2.S once or twice, or else placebo on both occasions. Investigators remained blinded to trial group allocation during experiments and outcome assessment. Points the paper makes about the study in general: The study was not powered to compare responses between vaccine doses or regimens. Compared with placebo recipients, Ad26.COV2.S recipients showed higher spike-specific TCR breadth (P = 0.0014). It was noted by the authors that total T cell responses may have been underestimated by the TCR breadth and depth analyses. Vaccine and placebo recipients had comparable non-spike TCR breadth, which fits with the vaccine containing only spike. Substantial breadth of spike-specific CD8+ and CD4+ T cell responses was reported after vaccination.

From its cysteine to its phenylalanine, the CDR3 spans 14 amino acids. Just the 42-base CDR3 DNA is kept, in frame starting at base 1. At the junction V is shortened by 6 bases and J by 1 base, with 12 bases in between. The germline V gene yields MDHEN for CDR1 and SYDVKM for CDR2. The immunoSEQ Assay was the method used to sequence TCRbeta CDR3 regions. After extraction, genomic DNA underwent amplification by bias-controlled multiplex PCR, followed by high-throughput sequencing. The original methods were these. Collapsing and filtering of sequences were performed to quantify the absolute abundance of each unique TCRbeta CDR3 region. T cell fraction was estimated by normalizing TCRbeta template counts to usable DNA, with usable DNA measured through amplification of reference genes found in all nucleated cells. Repertoire TCRs were annotated as SARS-CoV-2-specific by exact matching of V gene, CDR3 amino acid sequence and J gene to a known reactive TCR set. The reference SARS-CoV-2 TCR set was derived from MIRA and filtered for enrichment in COVID-19-positive ImmuneCODE repertoires, a step that removed public or cross-reactive TCRs. Drawing on the MIRA antigens, annotated TCRs were analysed further at the level of specific ORF or position within ORF. Breadth was defined as the number of annotated unique rearrangements divided by the total number of unique productive rearrangements, and depth was defined as the summed frequency of the annotated unique rearrangements. Two-sided Wilcoxon rank-sum tests were used to compare TCR breadth between groups. Drawn from immuneACCESS, this table holds only the in-frame rearrangements with V and J called that TCRdb kept. Clones are partly lost; checked studies trace under half to an unresolved V gene and leave the rest unexplained. V, J and clone size were drawn from that table, and D and trimming were deduced from the DNA. Recorded for this sample are 380,000 or so clones; 83% of them occurred a single time. The ten biggest clones cover nearly 7.5% of the sample.

The label giving this sample's treatment or condition can be read as: about 20 received Ad26.COV2.S at low or high dose, single or two shots; 5 received placebo; per-sample allocation not given. For vaccine and placebo recipients, the sequenced repertoires came from samples collected on day 63 after the first injection. In Cohort 1b, roughly 26 adults aged 18-55 years were enrolled at a single site in Boston, USA, between 29 July and 7 August 2020. Ad26.COV2.S consisted of a replication-incompetent adenovirus type 26 vector by which a prefusion-stabilized SARS-CoV-2 spike protein from the original Wuhan strain was expressed. Of note for this clone: This clone's antigen is unknown. The input lacks base qualities; no much larger clone sits a single base away.

The V and J genes are TRBV28 and TRBJ1-2; TRBD1 might be the D gene, on 5 matching bases. The specimen comprised peripheral blood, sampled in a trial of Ad26.COV2.S vaccine versus placebo. This clonotype was obtained from a person aged 18-65 years who received the Ad26.COV2.S COVID-19 vaccine or a placebo. In nucleotide form, the sequence is TGTGCCAGCAGCCAGGGACCTGTTAACTATGGCTACACCTTC. It specifies CASSQGPVNYGYTF.